Shown below are 5 T cell receptor beta chains from a single sample sequenced in a study of blood T cell repertoires in COVID-19. TCRdb keeps only in-frame clones here, not all; method: immunoSEQ multiplex PCR. The sample has over 100,000 clones; roughly 83% are singletons. Sequenced material: peripheral blood. Receptor source: a woman aged 80 or older with acute or convalescent COVID-19.

The rearrangement joins TRBV30 to TRBJ2-1; possibly TRBD2 for D (6 bases). Germline CDR1 reads GTSNPN; CDR2 reads SVGIG (reference sequence). This CDR3 contains 13 residues. Trimming shortened V by 3 bases and J by 5 bases, and 11 bases separated the two germline ends. The CDR3 region has the DNA TGTGCCTGGAGCTCGTCGGGAGACAATGAGCAGTTCTTC. It yields the protein CAWSSSGDNEQFF.

The rearrangement links TRBV4-1 to TRBJ1-5; tentatively, D is TRBD1 (6 bases). V was pared by 0 bases and J by 3 bases, with 15 bases between. The CDR3 sequence is 17 residues long. The germline V gene encodes CDR1 MGHRA and CDR2 YSYEKL. The CDR3 DNA sequence: TGCGCCAGCAGCCAAGAGGTGAGGGGGTATGACAATCAGCCCCAGCATTTT. Its translation is CASSQEVRGYDNQPQHF.

The chain combines TRBV3-1 (or the pseudogene TRBV3-2) with TRBJ1-4; D gene unclear. Germline values: CDR1 LGHDT, CDR2 YNNKEL (reference sequence). V was shortened by 2 bases and J by 5 bases, with 9 bases between the two germline ends. CDR3 length: 14 amino acids. The CDR3 DNA reads TGTGCCAGCAGCCAACGGACGGGGAATGAAAAACTGTTTTTT. Translated, it gives CASSQRTGNEKLFF.

The rearrangement uses TRBV2 and TRBJ2-2; D is perhaps TRBD2 (7 bases). Germline-derived CDR1 and CDR2 are SNHLY and FYNNEI. The germline V and J ends were trimmed by 8 bases and 9 bases, with 13 bases remaining between them. The CDR3 sequence is 12 residues long. CDR3 loop: CASGGAARELFF. DNA of the CDR3: TGTGCCAGCGGGGGGGCGGCTAGGGAGCTGTTTTTT.

This chain links TRBV3-1 (or the pseudogene TRBV3-2) with TRBJ1-6, with D tentatively TRBD1 (6 bases). Trimming shortened V by 3 bases and J by 7 bases, and 13 bases separated the two germline ends. This CDR3 spans 15 amino acids. Germline values: CDR1 LGHDT, CDR2 YNNKEL (reference sequence). The CDR3 sequence is CASSHTGTTNSPLHF. The CDR3 DNA follows: TGTGCCAGCAGCCACACCGGGACAACGAATTCACCCCTCCACTTT.